This TCR beta chain came from a study of blood T cells in healthy people across ages. Study outcomes and limitations: For the donors, CMV status was unknown and possibly confounded expanded clonotype changes. Per-million-T-cell TCR beta diversity fell roughly linearly with age.

Using a J-beta primer mix together with a sample-barcoded 5' primer, a second PCR was run for roughly 7 to 11 cycles. TCRdb processed the 5' RACE reads anew with MiXCR; each CDR3 protein has one entry. The data contain some 880,000 distinct CDR3 sequences, about 34% of them singletons. Between the trimmed V and J ends, which lost 1 base and 2 bases, there was a span of 11 bases. There are 15 residues in the CDR3. Germline loops: CDR1 SGHVT, CDR2 SQSDAQ. This clonotype was counted only a few times. What it recognizes is unknown. This receptor was identified in a man between 18 and 29 years old in good health. The sequencing input was blood. V and J are TRBV7-4 and TRBJ1-2; no firm D call. Here the CDR3 DNA reads TGTGCCAGCAGCTTAGTCTTAATCAGCAACTATGGCTACACCTTC. Translating gives CASSLVLISNYGYTF.